The 9 T cell receptor beta chains below all came from one sample that was sequenced in a study of T cells after yellow fever vaccination. TCRdb re-called the 5' RACE reads through MiXCR, storing one row per CDR3 protein. This table holds about 53,000 distinct CDR3 sequences, about 5% found once. The starting material was PBMCs, either bulk or a sorted T-cell subset (CD4+, CD8+, memory, or dextramer-sorted; not recorded which), obtained on the day of the yellow fever booster vaccination. All receptors come from a man aged 18 to 29 who received the YFV17D yellow fever vaccine.

The chain recombines TRBV12-3 or TRBV12-4 with TRBJ2-2; no definite D call. The CDR3 extends over 13 amino acids. V lost 5 bases and J lost 6, with 10 bases in between. The CDR3 protein is CASSVVSAGELFF. The DNA for the CDR3 is TGTGCCAGCAGTGTCGTGTCGGCCGGGGAGCTGTTTTTT.

This clonotype has ten or more counts. The rearrangement uses TRBV7-6 and TRBJ2-3; D might be TRBD2 (5 bases). Germline CDR1 is SGHVS and CDR2 is FNYEAQ. This CDR3 region has 17 residues. The V end was cut by 1 base, the J end by 3 bases, with 17 bases between. CDR3 bases: TGTGCCAGCAGCTTAGAGGGAGCGATTTTAGCTACAGATACGCAGTATTTT. Amino acids: CASSLEGAILATDTQYF. Variable domain in full (rest from reference TRBV7-6 and TRBJ2-3): GAGVSQSPRYKVTKRGQDVALRCDPISGHVSLYWYRQALGQGPEFLTYFNYEAQQDKSGLPNDRFSAERPEGSISTLTIQRTEQRDSAMYRCASSLEGAILATDTQYFGPGTRLTVL.

This clonotype was counted ten times or more. The J gene is TRBJ2-6, the V gene TRBV6-5; 12 positions agree with TRBD1. This CDR3 is built from 17 residues. The J segment lost 3 bases and the V segment lost 4 bases, leaving 4 bases of the junction unmatched. Per germline, CDR1 MNHEY and CDR2 SVGAGI. The CDR3 loop reads CASSSGQGAVGANVLTF. The CDR3 DNA follows: TGTGCCAGCAGTTCGGGACAGGGGGCAGTTGGGGCCAACGTCCTGACTTTC.

Only a few counts were recorded for this clonotype. This chain uses TRBV27 with TRBJ2-7, with 7 bases identical to TRBD1. V lost 6 bases, J lost 2 bases, and 7 bases stayed unmatched. Germline values: CDR1 MNHEY, CDR2 SMNVEV (reference sequence). This CDR3 contains 14 residues. Here the CDR3 DNA reads TGTGCCAGCAGGGCACGGACAGGAGCCTACGAGCAGTACGTC. Amino acid sequence: CASRARTGAYEQYV.

V gene TRBV7-8 combines with J gene TRBJ1-5; D is possibly TRBD1 (5 bases). The CDR3 sequence is 14 residues long. Looked up from germline, CDR1 is SGHVS and CDR2 is FQNEAQ. Trimming cost V 5 bases and J 6 bases, with 14 bases left between them. For the CDR3, the DNA is TGTGCCAGCAGCGACCAAGGGACCATTCAGCCCCAGCATTTT. Its translation: CASSDQGTIQPQHF. Using reference TRBV7-8 and TRBJ1-5 for the parts outside the CDR3, the full variable domain is GAGVSQSPRYKVAKRGQDVALRCDPISGHVSLFWYQQALGQGPEFLTYFQNEAQLDKSGLPSDRFFAERPEGSVSTLKIQRTQQEDSAVYLCASSDQGTIQPQHFGDGTRLSIL.

Ten or more counts support this clonotype. The rearrangement joins TRBV29-1 to TRBJ2-6, with 8 bases matching TRBD1. V lost 6 bases, J lost 8 bases, and 3 bases stayed unmatched. CDR1 is SQVTM, CDR2 ANQGSEA, per germline. CDR3 length: 12 residues. The CDR3 region is CSVGQGPNVLTF. CDR3 bases: TGCAGCGTCGGACAGGGACCCAACGTCCTGACTTTC. The full variable domain, in which reference TRBV29-1 and TRBJ2-6 provide the parts outside the CDR3, is SAVISQKPSRDICQRGTSLTIQCQVDSQVTMMFWYRQQPGQSLTLIATANQGSEATYESGFVIDKFPISRPNLTFSTLTVSNMSPEDSSIYLCSVGQGPNVLTFGAGSRLTVL.

At least ten counts were recorded for this clonotype. This chain connects TRBV15 to TRBJ2-3; D perhaps matches TRBD2 (6 bases). Trimming shortened V by 2 bases and J by 5 bases, and 8 bases separated the two germline ends. The CDR3 is made up of 13 amino acids. Germline V gene sequence: CDR1 LNHNV, CDR2 YYDKDF (reference sequence). The CDR3 spells CATSRRRGDTQYF. In nucleotides, the CDR3 is TGTGCCACCAGCAGAAGGCGGGGAGATACGCAGTATTTT.

This clonotype was observed a few times. The V and J genes are TRBV6-6 and TRBJ2-5; unclear D gene. The CDR3 loop spans 13 amino acids. Germline V gene lookup returns CDR1 MNHNY and CDR2 SVGAGI (reference sequence). Trimming took off 5 bases at V and 3 bases at J, with 10 bases between the two ends. In nucleotides, the CDR3 is TGTGCCAGCAGTAACCCTCTGGAAGAGACCCAGTACTTC. Translating it yields CASSNPLEETQYF.

In its sample, this clonotype was seen many times. J is TRBJ2-7 and V is TRBV5-1; 8 bases align to TRBD2. Germline CDR1 and CDR2: SGHRS and YFSETQ. The CDR3 has 14 residues. The V segment lost 1 base and the J segment 5 bases; nucleotides outside the gene matches: 5. The CDR3 is CASSLTGGANEQYF. CDR3 nucleotides: TGCGCCAGCAGCTTGACCGGGGGGGCCAACGAGCAGTACTTC. The full variable domain, in which reference TRBV5-1 and TRBJ2-7 provide the parts outside the CDR3, is KAGVTQTPRYLIKTRGQQVTLSCSPISGHRSVSWYQQTPGQGLQFLFEYFSETQRNKGNFPGRFSGRQFSNSRSEMNVSTLELGDSALYLCASSLTGGANEQYFGPGTRLTVT.